This TCR beta chain originates from a study of T-cell memory formation after mild COVID-19. This CDR3 is built from 14 residues. Germline V gene data show CDR1 as MNHEY and CDR2 as SVGEGT. With V trimmed by 6 bases and J by 5 bases, 5 bases remained unmatched. This clonotype appeared a few times. TCRdb called the 5' RACE reads again in MiXCR, with one record for every CDR3 protein. There are about 150,000 distinct CDR3 sequences in the sample; less than 40% occur only once, and about 11% lies in the top ten. The chain joins TRBV6-2 or TRBV6-3 to TRBJ1-1, with TRBD1 matching over 11 bases. Sequenced input: PBMCs or a T cell subset sorted from them (not recorded which). The receptor's source is an adult woman who had mild COVID-19 (a few samples of this study predate the infection). Cell type and time point are not known. The DNA for the CDR3 is TGTGCCAGCAGATGGACAGGGGGCTATACTGAAGCTTTCTTT. This gives the protein CASRWTGGYTEAFF.